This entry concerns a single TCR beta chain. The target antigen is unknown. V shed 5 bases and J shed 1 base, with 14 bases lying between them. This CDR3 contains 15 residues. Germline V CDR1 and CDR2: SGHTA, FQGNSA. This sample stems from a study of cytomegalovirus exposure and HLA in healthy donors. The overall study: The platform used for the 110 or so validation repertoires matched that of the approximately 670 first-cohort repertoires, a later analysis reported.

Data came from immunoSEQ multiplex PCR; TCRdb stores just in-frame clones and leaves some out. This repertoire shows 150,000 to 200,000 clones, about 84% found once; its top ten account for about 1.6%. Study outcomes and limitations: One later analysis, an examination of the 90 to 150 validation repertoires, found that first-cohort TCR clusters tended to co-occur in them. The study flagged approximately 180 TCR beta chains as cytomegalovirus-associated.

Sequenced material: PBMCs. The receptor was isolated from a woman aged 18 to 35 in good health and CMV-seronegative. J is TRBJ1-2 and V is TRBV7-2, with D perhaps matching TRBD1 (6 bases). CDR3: CASSAQGRDNYGYTF. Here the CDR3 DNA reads TGTGCCAGCAGCGCCCAGGGGAGGGATAACTATGGCTACACCTTC.